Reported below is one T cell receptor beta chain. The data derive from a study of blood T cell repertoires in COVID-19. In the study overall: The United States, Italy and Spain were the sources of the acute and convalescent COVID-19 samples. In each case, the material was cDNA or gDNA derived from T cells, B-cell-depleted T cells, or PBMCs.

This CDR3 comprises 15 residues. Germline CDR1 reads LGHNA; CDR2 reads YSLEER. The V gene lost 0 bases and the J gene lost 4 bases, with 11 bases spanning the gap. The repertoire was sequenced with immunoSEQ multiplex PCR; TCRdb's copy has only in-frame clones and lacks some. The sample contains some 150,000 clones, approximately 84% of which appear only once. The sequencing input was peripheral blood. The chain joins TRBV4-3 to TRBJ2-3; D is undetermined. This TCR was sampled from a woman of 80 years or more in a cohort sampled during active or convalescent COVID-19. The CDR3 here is CASSQDFKQADTQYF. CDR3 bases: TGCGCCAGCAGCCAAGATTTTAAGCAGGCAGATACGCAGTATTTT.